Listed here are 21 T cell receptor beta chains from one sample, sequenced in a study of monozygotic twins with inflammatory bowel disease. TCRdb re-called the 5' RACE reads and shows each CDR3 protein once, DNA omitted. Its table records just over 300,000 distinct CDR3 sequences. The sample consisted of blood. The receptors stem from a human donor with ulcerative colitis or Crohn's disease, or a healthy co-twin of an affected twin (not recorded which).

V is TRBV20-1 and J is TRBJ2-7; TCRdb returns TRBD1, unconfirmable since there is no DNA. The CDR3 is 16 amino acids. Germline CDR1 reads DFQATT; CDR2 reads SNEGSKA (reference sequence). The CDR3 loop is CSASKPPRIPLNEQYF.

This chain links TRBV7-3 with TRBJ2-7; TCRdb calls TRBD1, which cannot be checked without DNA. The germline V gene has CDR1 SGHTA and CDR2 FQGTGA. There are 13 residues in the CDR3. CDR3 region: CASSSGALNEQYF.

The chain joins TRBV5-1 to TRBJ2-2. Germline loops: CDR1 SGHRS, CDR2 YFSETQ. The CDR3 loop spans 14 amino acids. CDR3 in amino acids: CASSVEGSTGELFF.

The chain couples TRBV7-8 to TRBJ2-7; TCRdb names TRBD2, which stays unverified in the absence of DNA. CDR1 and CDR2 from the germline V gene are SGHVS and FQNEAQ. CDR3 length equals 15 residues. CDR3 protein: CASSLAGGGPYEQYF.

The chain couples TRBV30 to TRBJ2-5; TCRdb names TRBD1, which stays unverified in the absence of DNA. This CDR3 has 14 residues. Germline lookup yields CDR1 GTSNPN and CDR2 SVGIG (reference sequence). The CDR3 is CAWSVGTPTGAQYF.

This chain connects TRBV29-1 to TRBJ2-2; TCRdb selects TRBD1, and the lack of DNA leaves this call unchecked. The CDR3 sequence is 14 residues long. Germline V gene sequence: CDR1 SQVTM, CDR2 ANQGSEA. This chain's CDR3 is CSVRDRGNTGELFF.

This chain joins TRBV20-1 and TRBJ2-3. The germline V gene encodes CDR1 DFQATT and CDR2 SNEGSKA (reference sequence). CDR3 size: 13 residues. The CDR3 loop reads CSARDIGRSDQYF.

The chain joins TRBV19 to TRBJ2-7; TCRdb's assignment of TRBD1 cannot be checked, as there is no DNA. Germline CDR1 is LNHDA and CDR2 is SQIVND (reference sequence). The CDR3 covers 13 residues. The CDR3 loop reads CASSGLQGYEQYF.

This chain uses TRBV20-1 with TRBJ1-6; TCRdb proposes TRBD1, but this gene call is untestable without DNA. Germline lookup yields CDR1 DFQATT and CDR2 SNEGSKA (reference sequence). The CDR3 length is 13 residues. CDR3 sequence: CSAKDRHNSPLHF.

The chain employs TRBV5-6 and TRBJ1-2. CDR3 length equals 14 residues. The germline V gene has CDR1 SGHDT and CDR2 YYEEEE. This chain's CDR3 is CASSLSRVVRGYTF. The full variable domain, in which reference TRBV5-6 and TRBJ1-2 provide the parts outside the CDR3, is DAGVTQSPTHLIKTRGQQVTLRCSPKSGHDTVSWYQQALGQGPQFIFQYYEEEERQRGNFPDRFSGHQFPNYSSELNVNALLLGDSALYLCASSLSRVVRGYTFGSGTRLTVV.

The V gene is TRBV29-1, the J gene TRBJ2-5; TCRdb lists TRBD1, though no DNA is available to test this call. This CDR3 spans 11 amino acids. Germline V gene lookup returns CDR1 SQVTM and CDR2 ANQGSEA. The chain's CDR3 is CSALWGETQYF. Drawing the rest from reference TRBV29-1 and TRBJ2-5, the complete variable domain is SAVISQKPSRDICQRGTSLTIQCQVDSQVTMMFWYRQQPGQSLTLIATANQGSEATYESGFVIDKFPISRPNLTFSTLTVSNMSPEDSSIYLCSALWGETQYFGPGTRLLVL.

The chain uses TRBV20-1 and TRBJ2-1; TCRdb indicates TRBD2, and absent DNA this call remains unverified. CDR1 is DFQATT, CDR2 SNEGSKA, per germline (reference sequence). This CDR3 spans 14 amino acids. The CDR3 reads CSARKLAIGNEQFF.

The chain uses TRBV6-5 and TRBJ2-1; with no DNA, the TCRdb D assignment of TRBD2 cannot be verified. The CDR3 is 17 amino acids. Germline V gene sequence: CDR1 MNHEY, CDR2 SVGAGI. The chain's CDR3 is CASSYSTYSGTGNEQFF.

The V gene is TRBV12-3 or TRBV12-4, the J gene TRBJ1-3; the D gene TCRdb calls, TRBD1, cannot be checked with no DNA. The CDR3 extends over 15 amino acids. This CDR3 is CASSPSGVVGNTIYF.

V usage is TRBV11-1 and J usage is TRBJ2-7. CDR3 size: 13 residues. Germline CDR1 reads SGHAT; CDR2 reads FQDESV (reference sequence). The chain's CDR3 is CASSFVFSYEQYF.

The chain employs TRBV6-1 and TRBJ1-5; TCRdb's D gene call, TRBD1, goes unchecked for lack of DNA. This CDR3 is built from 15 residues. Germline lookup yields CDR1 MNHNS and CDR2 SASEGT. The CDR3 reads CASREKGLSNQPQHF.

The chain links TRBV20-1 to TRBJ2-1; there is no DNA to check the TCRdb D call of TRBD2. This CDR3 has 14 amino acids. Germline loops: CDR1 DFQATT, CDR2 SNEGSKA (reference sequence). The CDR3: CSAAGTRFRNEQFF.

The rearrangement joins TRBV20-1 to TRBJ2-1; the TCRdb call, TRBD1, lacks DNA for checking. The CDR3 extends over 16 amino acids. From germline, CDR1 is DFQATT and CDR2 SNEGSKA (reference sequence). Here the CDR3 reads CSARASRDPHYNEQFF.

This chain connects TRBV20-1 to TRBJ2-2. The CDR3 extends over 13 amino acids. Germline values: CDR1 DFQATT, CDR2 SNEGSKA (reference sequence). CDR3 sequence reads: CSAPIPNTGELFF.

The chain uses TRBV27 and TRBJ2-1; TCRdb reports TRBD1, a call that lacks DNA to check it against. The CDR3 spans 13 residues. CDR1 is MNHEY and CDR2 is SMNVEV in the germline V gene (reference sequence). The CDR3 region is CASSRTRDNEQFF.

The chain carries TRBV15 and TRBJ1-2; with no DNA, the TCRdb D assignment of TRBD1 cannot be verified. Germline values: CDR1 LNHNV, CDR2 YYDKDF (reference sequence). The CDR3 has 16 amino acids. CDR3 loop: CATSRDEDRYFYGYTF. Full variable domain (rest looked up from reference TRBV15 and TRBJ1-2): DAMVIQNPRYQVTQFGKPVTLSCSQTLNHNVMYWYQQKSSQAPKLLFHYYDKDFNNEADTPDNFQSRRPNTSFCFLDIRSPGLGDTAMYLCATSRDEDRYFYGYTFGSGTRLTVV.